The entry below gives a single TCR beta chain sequence along with its context. Its antigen is not known. This sample stems from a study of T cell responses to AZD1222 COVID-19 vaccine. Study observations and caveats: A rise in Spike-specific TCR breadth and depth followed two AZD1222 doses. Spike-wide vaccine-associated CD4 TCRs dominated at 160-218 and 743-854.

Measured with immunoSEQ multiplex PCR; TCRdb has only the in-frame clones, and not every one. The sample holds around 100,000 clones, 70% to 90% seen once. The germline V gene encodes CDR1 LGHNT and CDR2 FRNRAP. This CDR3 comprises 12 residues. Trimming took off 4 bases at V and 9 bases at J, with 10 bases between the two ends. The sample here was peripheral blood, taken on day 0 of AZD1222 vaccination. The receptor was derived from an adult in good health. This rearrangement joins TRBV12-5 to TRBJ2-1; no definite D call. This CDR3 reads CASGSDIGEQFF. Written as DNA, the CDR3 is TGTGCTAGTGGTTCGGATATTGGTGAGCAGTTCTTC.